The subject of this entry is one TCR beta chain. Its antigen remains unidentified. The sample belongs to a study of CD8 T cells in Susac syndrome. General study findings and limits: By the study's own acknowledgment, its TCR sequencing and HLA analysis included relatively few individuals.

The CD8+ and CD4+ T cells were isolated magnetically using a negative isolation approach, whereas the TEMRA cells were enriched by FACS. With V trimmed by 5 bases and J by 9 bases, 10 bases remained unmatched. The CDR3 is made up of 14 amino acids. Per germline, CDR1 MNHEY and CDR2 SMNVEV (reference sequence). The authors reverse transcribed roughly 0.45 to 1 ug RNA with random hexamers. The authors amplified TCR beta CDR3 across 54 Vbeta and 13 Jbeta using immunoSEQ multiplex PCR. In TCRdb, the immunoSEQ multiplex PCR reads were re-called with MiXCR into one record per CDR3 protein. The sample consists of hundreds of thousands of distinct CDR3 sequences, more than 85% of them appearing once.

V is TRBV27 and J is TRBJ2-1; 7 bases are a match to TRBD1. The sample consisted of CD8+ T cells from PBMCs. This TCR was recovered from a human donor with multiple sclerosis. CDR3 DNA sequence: TGTGCCAGCAGTCTGACAGGGCCCGGGGCTGAGCAGTTCTTC. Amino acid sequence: CASSLTGPGAEQFF.